This T cell receptor beta chain was sequenced for a study of shared clonotypes between healthy human individuals. CDR1 SEHNR and CDR2 FQNEAQ come from the germline V gene (reference sequence). The CDR3 totals 14 residues, both ends included. The unsorted samples had around 88 million PBMCs used for genomic DNA. Whole-study findings and limits: Blood alone was sampled, and tissue repertoires likely differ.

In the case of this clone: Its antigen is currently unknown. A far larger clone is just one base off, so this is likely a read error. The limits of the CDR3 on the DNA are not certain, so only TCRdb's listed CDR3 is given. Other nucleotide sequences in the sample specify the same CDR3.

Researchers ran the assay at a deep level. Per the study methods: Junction-only immunoSEQ data arrived without quality scores, meaning filtering differed. Assay used: immunoSEQ multiplex PCR; TCRdb lists only in-frame clones, some missing. That table supplies the V and J calls and clone size; D and trimming were determined from the DNA. The sample yields approximately 460,000 clones, roughly three quarters seen once. The sequence was obtained from a woman in her thirties or forties in good health. Some clones in this sample may be carry-over from other donors' samples. This chain links TRBV7-9 with TRBJ1-1. The sequencing input was PBMCs. CDR3 sequence reads: CASSFVGAGTEAFF.